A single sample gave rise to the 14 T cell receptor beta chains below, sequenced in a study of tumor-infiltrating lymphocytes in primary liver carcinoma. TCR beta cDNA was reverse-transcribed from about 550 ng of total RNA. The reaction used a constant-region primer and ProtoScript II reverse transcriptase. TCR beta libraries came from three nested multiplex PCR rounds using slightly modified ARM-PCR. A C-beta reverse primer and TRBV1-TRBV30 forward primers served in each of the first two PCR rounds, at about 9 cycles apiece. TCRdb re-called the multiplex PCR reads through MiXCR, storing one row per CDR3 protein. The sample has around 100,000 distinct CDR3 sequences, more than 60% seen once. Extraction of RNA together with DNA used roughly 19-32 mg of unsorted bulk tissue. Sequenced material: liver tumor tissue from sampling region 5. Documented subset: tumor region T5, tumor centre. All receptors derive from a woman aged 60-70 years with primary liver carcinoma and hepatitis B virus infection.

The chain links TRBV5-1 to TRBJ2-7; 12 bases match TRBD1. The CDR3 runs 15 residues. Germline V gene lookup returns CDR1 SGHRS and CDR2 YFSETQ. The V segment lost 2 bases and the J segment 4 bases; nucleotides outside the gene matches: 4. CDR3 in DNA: TGCGCCAGCAGCTTTGGGACAGGGGGCTCTTACGAGCAGTACTTC. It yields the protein CASSFGTGGSYEQYF.

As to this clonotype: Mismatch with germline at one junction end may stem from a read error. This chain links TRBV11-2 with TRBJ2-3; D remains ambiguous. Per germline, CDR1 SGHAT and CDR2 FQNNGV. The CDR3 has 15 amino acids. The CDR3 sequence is CAGSPGPASPDTQYF. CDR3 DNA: TGTGCCGGCAGCCCTGGACCAGCGAGCCCAGATACACAGTATTTT.

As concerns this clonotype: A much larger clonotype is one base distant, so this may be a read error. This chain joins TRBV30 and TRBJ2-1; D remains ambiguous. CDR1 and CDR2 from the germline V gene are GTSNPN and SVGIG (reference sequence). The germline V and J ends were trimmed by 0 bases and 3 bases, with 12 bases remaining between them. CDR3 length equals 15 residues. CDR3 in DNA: TGTGCCTGGAGTGTACTTATCGTGGGCTACAATGAGCAGTTCTTC. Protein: CAWSVLIVGYNEQFF. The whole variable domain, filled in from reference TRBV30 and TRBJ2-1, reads SQTIHQWPATLVQPVGSPLSLECTVEGTSNPNLYWYRQAAGRGLQLLFYSVGIGQISSEVPQNLSASRPQDRQFILSSKKLLLSDSGFYLCAWSVLIVGYNEQFFGPGTRLTVL.

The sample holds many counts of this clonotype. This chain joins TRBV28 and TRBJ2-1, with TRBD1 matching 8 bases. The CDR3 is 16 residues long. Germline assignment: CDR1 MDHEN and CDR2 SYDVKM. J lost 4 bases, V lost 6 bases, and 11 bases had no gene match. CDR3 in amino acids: CASRLSGTGLYNEQFF. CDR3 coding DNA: TGTGCCAGCAGATTGTCCGGGACAGGCCTTTACAATGAGCAGTTCTTC. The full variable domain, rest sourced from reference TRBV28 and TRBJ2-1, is DVKVTQSSRYLVKRTGEKVFLECVQDMDHENMFWYRQDPGLGLRLIYFSYDVKMKEKGDIPEGYSVSREKKERFSLILESASTNQTSMYLCASRLSGTGLYNEQFFGPGTRLTVL.

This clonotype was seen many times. CDR3 bases: TGTGCCAGCACATCGGAGTTGACCGGGGAGCTGTTTTTT. Translating gives CASTSELTGELFF. J is TRBJ2-2 and V is TRBV6-6, with D uncertain. The V end was cut by 7 bases, the J end by 5 bases, with 11 bases between. CDR1 MNHNY and CDR2 SVGAGI come from the germline V gene (reference sequence). This CDR3 region has 13 residues.

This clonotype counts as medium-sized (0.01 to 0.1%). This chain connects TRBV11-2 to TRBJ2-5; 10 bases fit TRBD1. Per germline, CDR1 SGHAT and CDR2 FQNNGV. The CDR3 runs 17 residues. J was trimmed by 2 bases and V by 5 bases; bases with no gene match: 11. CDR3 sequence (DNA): TGTGCCAGCAGCCCACTAAGGACAGGGGGTCCACAAGAGACCCAGTACTTC. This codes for CASSPLRTGGPQETQYF. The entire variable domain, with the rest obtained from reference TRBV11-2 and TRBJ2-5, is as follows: EAGVAQSPRYKIIEKRQSVAFWCNPISGHATLYWYQQILGQGPKLLIQFQNNGVVDDSQLPKDRFSAERLKGVDSTLKIQPAKLEDSAVYLCASSPLRTGGPQETQYFGPGTRLLVL.

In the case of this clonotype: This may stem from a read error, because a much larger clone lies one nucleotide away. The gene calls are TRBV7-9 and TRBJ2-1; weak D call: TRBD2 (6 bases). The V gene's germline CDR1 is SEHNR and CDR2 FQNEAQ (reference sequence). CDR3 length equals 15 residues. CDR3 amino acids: CASSPIGGLNNERFF. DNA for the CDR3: TGTGCCAGCAGCCCAATCGGGGGATTAAACAATGAGCGGTTCTTC. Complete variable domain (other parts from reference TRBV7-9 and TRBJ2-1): DTGVSQNPRHKITKRGQNVTFRCDPISEHNRLYWYRQTLGQGPEFLTYFQNEAQLEKSRLLSDRFSAERPKGSFSTLEIQRTEQGDSAMYLCASSPIGGLNNERFFGPGTRLTVL.

The CDR3 bases are TGTGCCAGCAGTCTTATGGGAGGGCGTGATACGCAGTATTTT. This gives the protein CASSLMGGRDTQYF. The chain couples TRBV28 to TRBJ2-3; 7 bases fit TRBD2. The CDR3 covers 14 residues. V lost 5 bases and J lost 6; bases outside the gene matches: 8. The germline gives CDR1 MDHEN, CDR2 SYDVKM.

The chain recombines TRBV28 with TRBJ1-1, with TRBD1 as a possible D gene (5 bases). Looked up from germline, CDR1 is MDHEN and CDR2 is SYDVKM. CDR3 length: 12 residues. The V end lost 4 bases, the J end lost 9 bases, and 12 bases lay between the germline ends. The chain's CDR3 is CASSYGAVKAFF. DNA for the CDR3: TGTGCCAGCAGTTATGGGGCAGTTAAAGCTTTCTTT.

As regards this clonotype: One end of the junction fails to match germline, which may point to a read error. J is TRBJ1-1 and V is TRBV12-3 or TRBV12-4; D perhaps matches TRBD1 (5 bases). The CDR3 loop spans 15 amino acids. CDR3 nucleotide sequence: TGTGCTAGCAGAGCTGACAGAGGCGACAACACTGAAGCTTTCTTT. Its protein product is CASRADRGDNTEAFF.

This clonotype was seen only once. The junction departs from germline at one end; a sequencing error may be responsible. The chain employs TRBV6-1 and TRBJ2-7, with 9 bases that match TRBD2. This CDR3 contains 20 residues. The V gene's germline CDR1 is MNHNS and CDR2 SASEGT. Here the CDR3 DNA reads TGTACCAGCAGTTCGAGGGGCCTAGCGGGACCTTCATCTTCCCCCTACAAGCAGTACTTC. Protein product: CTSSSRGLAGPSSSPYKQYF.

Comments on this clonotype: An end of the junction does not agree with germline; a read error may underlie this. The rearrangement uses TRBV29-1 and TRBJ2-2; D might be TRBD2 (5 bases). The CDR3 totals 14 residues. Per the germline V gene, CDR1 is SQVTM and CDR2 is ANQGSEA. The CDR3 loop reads CSAERRRKTGELFF. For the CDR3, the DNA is TGTAGCGCCGAACGAAGGAGGAAGACCGGGGAGCTGTTTTTT.

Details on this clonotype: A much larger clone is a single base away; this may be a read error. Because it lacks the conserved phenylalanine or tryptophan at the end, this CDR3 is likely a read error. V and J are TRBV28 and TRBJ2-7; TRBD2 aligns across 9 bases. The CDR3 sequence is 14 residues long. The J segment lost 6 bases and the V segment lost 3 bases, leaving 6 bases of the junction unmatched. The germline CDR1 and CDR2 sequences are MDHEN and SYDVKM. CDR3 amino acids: CASSFNLAGREQYL. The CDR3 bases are TGTGCCAGCAGTTTTAACCTAGCGGGACGCGAGCAGTACTTA.

The CDR3, as DNA: TGTGCCAACTCCTCTTTCGAGAGTACATATACGCAGTATTTT. Encoded protein: CANSSFESTYTQYF. This chain uses TRBV12-3 or TRBV12-4 with TRBJ2-3; D remains ambiguous. The ends were cut back, 10 bases at V and 7 bases at J, with 21 bases in the middle. The CDR3 runs 14 residues.